Listed below are T cell receptor beta chains from one sample, sequenced in a study of shared clonotypes between healthy human individuals. The protocol was immunoSEQ multiplex PCR, while the TCRdb copy is restricted to in-frame clones and leaves out a portion. The sample has about 680,000 clones, roughly 94% seen once; the top ten hold approximately 24%. Sequencing was done on a sample of naive CD8+ T cells sorted from blood. The receptors originated from a man aged 25-40 years in good health. Each CDR3 is given with its conserved first and last residue. The D gene is left open where the match is weak. The size field is filled for only some rows; it gives once, few, many or a size class.

clone_size	v_call	d_call	j_call	cdr3_nt	cdr3_aa
many	TRBV25-1	TRBD2	TRBJ2-7	TGTGCCAGCAGTGAAACTAGCGGGGTCTCCTACGAGCAGTACTTC	CASSETSGVSYEQYF
.	TRBV27	.	TRBJ2-3	TGTGCCAGCAGTTTACAGTCGGGGACCGGGGAGCGGTCCACAGATACGCAGTATTTT	CASSLQSGTGERSTDTQYF
.	TRBV4-1	.	TRBJ2-7	TGCGCCAGCAGCCAAACCACGGGACTGGACTACGAGCAGTACTTC	CASSQTTGLDYEQYF
.	TRBV19	TRBD2	TRBJ2-7	TGTGCCAGTAGTGTAAGACTAGCGGGAGGCCGGTTCGGGGAGCAGTACTTC	CASSVRLAGGRFGEQYF
.	TRBV29-1	.	TRBJ2-3	TGCAGCGTTGATTTGGCTCGGGAGAGCGGCACAGATACGCAGTATTTT	CSVDLARESGTDTQYF
.	TRBV7-9	TRBD2	TRBJ2-7	TGTGCCAGCACCCGGGGGGACGAATCCTACGAGCAGTACTTC	CASTRGDESYEQYF
.	TRBV13	.	TRBJ2-7	TGTGCCAGCAGCCCACCTACAACTTACGAGCAGTACTTC	CASSPPTTYEQYF
.	TRBV30	TRBD1	TRBJ2-3	TGTGCCTGGAGTGTGACAGGGCCCCCAGATACGCAGTATTTT	CAWSVTGPPDTQYF
.	TRBV11-2	.	TRBJ2-7	TGTGCCAGCAGCTTAAACGACGAGCAGTACTTC	CASSLNDEQYF
.	TRBV19	.	TRBJ1-1	TGTGCCAGTAGTCCCCGCCCGGGGGCGCGAGCCGAAGCTTTCTTT	CASSPRPGARAEAFF
.	TRBV27	.	TRBJ2-3	TGTGCCAGCAGCCCAATCGGGGGAGCGGCTACAGATACGCAGTATTTT	CASSPIGGAATDTQYF
.	TRBV2	.	TRBJ1-1	TGTGCCACCAACTCCCCAGGACCCGTCGAAGCTTTCTTT	CATNSPGPVEAFF
.	TRBV7-9	TRBD2	TRBJ2-1	TGTGCCAGCAGCCCCACTCGGGGACTAGCCCTCCACAATGAGCAGTTCTTC	CASSPTRGLALHNEQFF
.	TRBV7-3	.	TRBJ2-7	TGTGCCAGCAGCTTAGGGGCGGGCTACACCTACGAGCAGTACTTC	CASSLGAGYTYEQYF
.	TRBV19	.	TRBJ1-5	TGTGCCAGTAGTATGGGGCAGGGGTTTCCCTATCAGCCCCAGCATTTT	CASSMGQGFPYQPQHF
.	TRBV7-6	TRBD1	TRBJ2-3	TGTGCCAGCAGCTTAGGACAGGGGGCCGAAGGTACGCAGTATTTT	CASSLGQGAEGTQYF
.	TRBV29-1	.	TRBJ2-5	TGCAGCGTTGAAGATCTATGGGAGACCCAGTACTTC	CSVEDLWETQYF
.	TRBV16	.	TRBJ1-2	TGTGCCAGCAGCGTCCAATATCTTACAGGCGAAGCTAACTATGGCTACACCTTC	CASSVQYLTGEANYGYTF
.	TRBV5-6	.	TRBJ1-1	TGTGCCAGCAGCTTGGTAGGCAGCAACACTGAAGCTTTCTTT	CASSLVGSNTEAFF
.	TRBV7-9	.	TRBJ2-5	TGTGCCAGCAGCTTCGGCGGGCTAGAGACCCAGTACTTC	CASSFGGLETQYF
medium-sized	TRBV6-5	.	TRBJ1-5	TGTGCCAGCAGTTACGGGATTAGCAATCAGCCCCAGCATTTT	CASSYGISNQPQHF
.	TRBV6-6	TRBD1	TRBJ1-2	TGTGCCAGCAGTCCCGGACAGGAGTTTACCTATGGCTACACCTTC	CASSPGQEFTYGYTF
.	TRBV7-9	.	TRBJ1-5	TGTGCCAGCAGCCCCGGGGACTTGAGCAATCAGCCCCAGCATTTT	CASSPGDLSNQPQHF
.	TRBV18	TRBD2	TRBJ2-1	TGTGCCAGCTCACCACCGAAGACTAGCGGGAGATTGAACGTCTACAATGAGCAGTTCTTC	CASSPPKTSGRLNVYNEQFF
few	TRBV2	.	TRBJ2-1	TGTGCCAGCAGCTACCGGGCGGACTCCTACAATGAGCAGTTCTTC	CASSYRADSYNEQFF
.	TRBV7-3	.	TRBJ2-5	TGTGCCAGCAGCTTAGACGCGGTGGGGGAGACCCAGTACTTC	CASSLDAVGETQYF
.	TRBV19	TRBD2	TRBJ2-7	TGTGCCAGTACTCCGAGCGGGAGTAGCCACGAGCAGTACTTC	CASTPSGSSHEQYF
.	TRBV7-9	TRBD1	TRBJ2-5	TGTGCCAGCAGCCAGTCTCGACAGGGGGTTTTGTTAGAGACCCAGTACTTC	CASSQSRQGVLLETQYF
.	TRBV7-2	.	TRBJ2-5	TGTGCCAGCAGCCCGCCGCATGCGGGTCAAGAGACCCAGTACTTC	CASSPPHAGQETQYF
.	TRBV28	.	TRBJ2-1	TGTGCCAGCAGTACCGACAGGGGTCTAGCGGATGAGCAGTTCTTC	CASSTDRGLADEQFF
.	TRBV25-1	.	TRBJ1-2	TGTGCCAGCAGTGCGAATAGATATGGCTACACCTTC	CASSANRYGYTF
.	TRBV15	.	TRBJ1-2	TGTGCCACCAGCAGAGAGCGGGACCTTAACTATGGCTACACCTTC	CATSRERDLNYGYTF
once	TRBV6-5	.	TRBJ2-7	TGTGCCAGCAGTTACTTCGCAGGTGAGGTTGGGGAGCAGTACTTC	CASSYFAGEVGEQYF
.	TRBV19	.	TRBJ2-4	TGTGCCAGTAGTATTGGCAGGGGGGGTATAACCAAAAACATTCAGTACTTC	CASSIGRGGITKNIQYF
once	TRBV28	.	TRBJ1-1	TGTGCCACCGAGGCGGGGGGGACTGAAGCTTTCTTT	CATEAGGTEAFF
once	TRBV15	.	TRBJ1-5	TGTGCCACCAGCAGAGATCGCGGGGATCCTAGCAATCAGCCCCAGCATTTT	CATSRDRGDPSNQPQHF